Following are 29 T cell receptor beta chains from one sample sequenced in a study of Graves' ophthalmopathy and Graves' hyperthyroidism. CDR3 regions of TCR beta were amplified from RNA transcripts. HTBI primers primed a first-round RT-PCR, and a second-round multiplex PCR followed. From the multiplex PCR reads, TCRdb called clonotypes with MiXCR, one entry per CDR3 protein. The data hold approximately 460,000 distinct CDR3 sequences, with under 15% observed a single time. The specimen sequenced was blood. The receptor source for this set is a woman in her twenties or thirties with Graves' ophthalmopathy.

The chain carries TRBV10-3 and TRBJ1-2, with a possible D match to TRBD1 (5 bases). V lost 0 bases and J lost 8, with 13 bases in between. The CDR3 totals 14 residues. Germline V CDR1 and CDR2: ENHRY, SYGVKD. The CDR3 loop reads CAISESGQPQGYTF. The CDR3 DNA sequence: TGTGCCATCAGTGAGTCCGGACAACCCCAGGGCTACACCTTC.

This clonotype was counted at least ten times. This chain's CDR3 is CATSRDPATYYGYTF. Here the CDR3 DNA reads TGTGCCACCAGCAGAGATCCGGCAACCTACTATGGCTACACCTTC. The chain employs TRBV15 and TRBJ1-2; D uncertain. Trimming left V 0 bases short and J 3 bases short, with 11 bases between. Germline CDR1 is LNHNV and CDR2 is YYDKDF (reference sequence). This CDR3 is built from 15 residues.

This clonotype was seen only a few times. The V and J genes are TRBV9 and TRBJ2-5; TRBD1 matches at 11 bases. Losses at the gene ends were 4 bases for V and 3 bases for J; bases not matched to a gene: 5. Per germline, CDR1 SGDLS and CDR2 YYNGEE. The CDR3 spans 15 residues. The CDR3 reads CASSIQGQGEETQYF. CDR3 sequence (DNA): TGTGCCAGCAGCATTCAGGGACAGGGGGAAGAGACCCAGTACTTC.

This clonotype was detected many times. The CDR3 here is CASMPRDRGPNQPQHF. DNA of the CDR3: TGTGCCAGCATGCCCCGGGACAGGGGACCCAATCAGCCCCAGCATTTT. The chain uses TRBV6-1 and TRBJ1-5, with 10 bases matching TRBD1. The CDR3 has 16 residues. Per germline, CDR1 MNHNS and CDR2 SASEGT. With V trimmed by 7 bases and J by 3 bases, 9 bases remained unmatched.

This clonotype was detected many times. The chain joins TRBV6-1 to TRBJ2-7; 9 bases fit TRBD2. The CDR3 covers 14 residues. Germline V CDR1 and CDR2: MNHNS, SASEGT. V trimming: 8 bases; J trimming: 1 base; junction bases outside the gene matches: 6. CDR3 DNA sequence: TGTGCCAGCTTTCGGACTAGCGATTCCTACGAGCAGTACTTC. Translation gives CASFRTSDSYEQYF.

The sample holds many counts of this clonotype. The chain combines TRBV6-1 with TRBJ2-7, with D possibly matching TRBD2 (7 bases). Trimming shortened V by 6 bases and J by 0 bases, and 12 bases separated the two germline ends. This CDR3 has 14 residues. CDR1 and CDR2 (germline): MNHNS, SASEGT. The CDR3 protein is CASRNREGSYEQYF. CDR3 sequence (DNA): TGTGCCAGCAGGAACAGGGAGGGCTCCTACGAGCAGTACTTC.

This clonotype has at least ten counts. This chain connects TRBV25-1 to TRBJ2-7; either TRBD1 or TRBD2 may supply D (5 bases each). The CDR3 consists of 17 residues. V lost 6 bases and J lost 0, with 21 bases in between. Germline loops: CDR1 MGHDK, CDR2 SYGVNS. The CDR3 nucleotides are TGTGCCAGCAGGTCCCGGGACGGACACGAAAGCTCCTACGAGCAGTACTTC. Its protein is CASRSRDGHESSYEQYF.

This clonotype was recorded many times. The V and J genes are TRBV28 and TRBJ1-5; D remains ambiguous. CDR3 length: 16 amino acids. The germline gives CDR1 MDHEN, CDR2 SYDVKM. The germline V and J ends were trimmed by 6 bases and 7 bases, with 22 bases remaining between them. The CDR3 DNA is TGTGCCAGCAGCTCACAGAGAGGAAAAAAGGTACAGCCCCAGCATTTT. This codes for CASSSQRGKKVQPQHF. Full variable domain (remainder filled in from reference TRBV28 and TRBJ1-5): DVKVTQSSRYLVKRTGEKVFLECVQDMDHENMFWYRQDPGLGLRLIYFSYDVKMKEKGDIPEGYSVSREKKERFSLILESASTNQTSMYLCASSSQRGKKVQPQHFGDGTRLSIL.

The rearrangement links TRBV5-1 to TRBJ1-2; D is ambiguous. Trimming removed 5 bases from V and 4 bases from J, with 15 bases in between. The germline V gene encodes CDR1 SGHRS and CDR2 YFSETQ. The CDR3 contains 14 residues. The CDR3 region is CASRKGELAYGYTF. The CDR3 region has the DNA TGCGCCAGCAGGAAGGGCGAGCTTGCCTATGGCTACACCTTC.

The chain uses TRBV4-1 and TRBJ2-5; TRBD2 matches at 12 bases. Germline lookup yields CDR1 MGHRA and CDR2 YSYEKL. Germline trimming cut 3 bases from V and 5 bases from J; bases unmatched to any gene: 10. CDR3 length: 17 residues. This CDR3 is CASSQTGTSGLTETQYF. CDR3 DNA sequence: TGCGCCAGCAGCCAGACCGGGACTAGCGGGTTAACGGAGACCCAGTACTTC.

This clonotype was seen at least ten times. V is TRBV20-1 and J is TRBJ2-7; 9 nucleotides line up with TRBD2. The CDR3 is made up of 15 amino acids. After removal of 3 bases from V and 0 bases from J, the junction contained 6 bases not matched to a gene. Per the germline V gene, CDR1 is DFQATT and CDR2 is SNEGSKA (reference sequence). CDR3 amino acids: CSARFSGGPSYEQYF. CDR3 bases: TGCAGTGCTAGGTTTAGCGGGGGCCCCTCCTACGAGCAGTACTTC.

For this clonotype: This may be a read error, as it is one base from a much larger clone. Without the conserved terminal phenylalanine or tryptophan, this CDR3 likely stems from a read error. V is TRBV11-1 and J is TRBJ1-1; D gene uncertain. Trimming pared 7 bases from V and 3 bases from J, leaving 15 bases between. The CDR3 extends over 14 amino acids. In germline, CDR1 is SGHAT, CDR2 FQDESV (reference sequence). The CDR3 nucleotides read TGTGCCAGCACCGAGCACCCAGACGACACTGAAGCTTTCGTT. This codes for CASTEHPDDTEAFV.

This clonotype was seen at least ten times. In nucleotides, the CDR3 is TGCGCCAGCAGCCCCTCCCGTGACGGCGATTTGACCCAGTACTTC. Translated, it gives CASSPSRDGDLTQYF. The rearrangement links TRBV5-1 to TRBJ2-5; D is ambiguous. CDR3 length: 15 amino acids. The germline V gene has CDR1 SGHRS and CDR2 YFSETQ. With 4 bases removed from V and 7 bases from J, the gap between germline ends came to 20 bases.

The chain joins TRBV5-1 to TRBJ2-7, with TRBD1 matching over 10 bases. Germline trimming cut 6 bases from V and 2 bases from J; bases unmatched to any gene: 8. This CDR3 is built from 15 residues. Looked up from germline, CDR1 is SGHRS and CDR2 is YFSETQ. The CDR3 nucleotides are TGCGCCAGCAACCCAACCGGGACAGGGGCCTACGAGCAGTACTTC. Its protein product is CASNPTGTGAYEQYF.

This chain uses TRBV7-2 with TRBJ2-5, with 7 nucleotides matching TRBD1. Germline V gene sequence: CDR1 SGHTA, CDR2 FQGNSA. The CDR3 loop spans 14 amino acids. Trimming at V came to 5 bases and at J to 5 bases, leaving 8 bases not matched to a gene. Here the CDR3 reads CASSRQGVMETQYF. Here the CDR3 DNA reads TGTGCCAGCAGCCGACAGGGTGTGATGGAGACCCAGTACTTC.

With regard to this clonotype: This could be a read error, since a much larger clone is one nucleotide away. The V call is TRBV6-1, the J call TRBJ2-5; D is tentatively TRBD1 or TRBD2 (5 bases each). The CDR3 totals 13 residues. V gave up 7 bases and J gave up 1 base, with 10 bases separating them. Looked up from germline, CDR1 is MNHNS and CDR2 is SASEGT. The CDR3 here is CASMGTIQETQYF. Written as DNA, the CDR3 is TGTGCCAGCATGGGGACGATCCAAGAGACCCAGTACTTC.

In its sample, this clonotype was seen many times. The chain has TRBV19 and TRBJ1-1; 9 positions match TRBD1. This CDR3 is 16 amino acids long. Trimming cost V 10 bases and J 3 bases; bases outside gene matches: 15. Germline V gene sequence: CDR1 LNHDA, CDR2 SQIVND (reference sequence). The DNA for the CDR3 is TGTGCCACCCTTGGACAGGGGCTACAGTTCGACACTGAAGCTTTCTTT. Protein sequence: CATLGQGLQFDTEAFF. The full variable domain, its missing parts supplied by reference TRBV19 and TRBJ1-1, is DGGITQSPKYLFRKEGQNVTLSCEQNLNHDAMYWYRQDPGQGLRLIYYSQIVNDFQKGDIAEGYSVSREKKESFPLTVTSAQKNPTAFYLCATLGQGLQFDTEAFFGQGTRLTVV.

This clonotype has at least ten counts. The CDR3 nucleotides are TGCAGTGCCCACCATCAGTTCTATGGCTACACCTTC. The encoded protein is CSAHHQFYGYTF. The rearrangement links TRBV20-1 to TRBJ1-2, with D unresolved. Germline V gives CDR1 DFQATT, CDR2 SNEGSKA (reference sequence). The CDR3 consists of 12 residues. Trimming cost V 6 bases and J 4 bases, with 12 bases left between them.

Concerning this clonotype itself: Given a much more abundant clone one base away, this may be a read error. V is TRBV20-1 and J is TRBJ2-7; 10 bases align to TRBD1. CDR3 length: 14 residues. Germline V CDR1 and CDR2: DFQATT, SNEGSKA (reference sequence). J was trimmed by 0 bases and V by 6 bases; bases with no gene match: 5. CDR3 loop: CSATGTGASYEQYF. The CDR3 coding sequence is TGCAGTGCAACCGGGACAGGGGCCTCCTACGAGCAGTACTTC.

This clonotype has at least ten counts. The J gene is TRBJ2-5, the V gene TRBV12-3 or TRBV12-4, with a weak D call TRBD1 (6 bases). The CDR3 contains 13 residues. The ends were cut back, 5 bases at V and 4 bases at J, with 11 bases in the middle. CDR3 amino acids: CASSGGQRETQYF. CDR3 in DNA: TGTGCCAGCAGTGGTGGACAGCGAGAGACCCAGTACTTC.

To note about this clonotype: A read error may be the cause here, since a much bigger clone is one base away. The rearrangement uses TRBV28 and TRBJ2-4; D gene uncertain. Germline V lookup: CDR1 MDHEN, CDR2 SYDVKM. The CDR3 is made up of 13 amino acids. Written as DNA, the CDR3 is TGTGCCTGCAGCACCAAAGCCAAAAACATTCAGTACTTC. This encodes CACSTKAKNIQYF.

Ten or more counts support this clonotype. The gene calls are TRBV10-3 and TRBJ2-5, with 12 bases that match TRBD2. Trimming took 9 bases from V and 1 from J; bases not matched to a gene: 3. Germline assignment: CDR1 ENHRY and CDR2 SYGVKD. The CDR3 is 14 residues long. The CDR3 DNA reads TGTGCCATACGGACTAGCGGGACCCAAGAGACCCAGTACTTC. Its translation is CAIRTSGTQETQYF.

This clonotype was recorded many times. This chain connects TRBV20-1 to TRBJ1-2; maybe TRBD1 (5 bases). Germline V gene lookup returns CDR1 DFQATT and CDR2 SNEGSKA (reference sequence). Deletions cut 0 bases from V and 4 bases from J, with 6 bases between. The CDR3 is made up of 12 amino acids. The CDR3 DNA follows: TGCAGTGCTAGAGACAGGGTCTATGGCTACACCTTC. Amino acid sequence: CSARDRVYGYTF.

This clonotype was observed many times. The chain joins TRBV27 to TRBJ1-1, with 8 nucleotides matching TRBD1. The trim removed 6 bases at V and 1 base at J, leaving 7 bases unmatched. The germline gives CDR1 MNHEY, CDR2 SMNVEV (reference sequence). The CDR3 is 15 residues long. The CDR3 spells CASSEGTGGNTEAFF. The CDR3 DNA sequence: TGTGCCAGCAGCGAAGGGACAGGTGGGAACACTGAAGCTTTCTTT.

The chain's CDR3 is CASSRGKRGKYEQYF. In nucleotides, the CDR3 is TGTGCCAGCAGCCGTGGAAAGCGGGGGAAGTACGAGCAGTACTTC. The V call is TRBV3-1, the J call TRBJ2-7; 8 positions match TRBD2. CDR1 LGHDT and CDR2 YNNKEL come from the germline V gene (reference sequence). The junction had 9 bases not matched to a gene; V was cut back by 4 bases and J by 4 bases. There are 15 residues in the CDR3.

This clonotype was counted many times. The chain employs TRBV10-3 and TRBJ1-5, with a tentative D call TRBD1 (6 bases). With 6 bases removed from V and 0 bases from J, the gap between germline ends came to 12 bases. CDR1 and CDR2 from the germline V gene are ENHRY and SYGVKD. The CDR3 runs to 15 residues. As DNA, the CDR3 is TGTGCCATCAGCCGGGACAAATATAGCAATCAGCCCCAGCATTTT. It translates to CAISRDKYSNQPQHF.

This clonotype was counted many times. The chain uses TRBV30 and TRBJ1-2; D might be TRBD1 (6 bases). V lost 2 bases, J lost 3 bases, and 13 bases lay in between. Per germline, CDR1 GTSNPN and CDR2 SVGIG (reference sequence). The CDR3 has 14 residues. For the CDR3, the DNA is TGTGCCTGGAGTCAGACAGGAATCTACTATGGCTACACCTTC. As protein: CAWSQTGIYYGYTF.

A word on this clonotype: Because it lacks the conserved phenylalanine or tryptophan at the end, this CDR3 is likely a read error. The limits of the CDR3 on the DNA are not certain, so only TCRdb's listed CDR3 is given. The chain carries TRBV12-3 or TRBV12-4 and TRBJ1-2. The length of the CDR3 is 14 amino acids, counting both ends. This CDR3 is CASSFSTDRAGYRV.

This clonotype occurred many times. The V call is TRBV28, the J call TRBJ1-5; D is unresolved. CDR1 is MDHEN, CDR2 SYDVKM, per germline. V was cut by 4 bases and J by 6 bases, with 4 bases left in between. The length of the CDR3 is 11 residues. CDR3 amino acids: CASSSSQPQHF. Here the CDR3 DNA reads TGTGCCAGCAGTTCCTCTCAGCCCCAGCATTTT. The full variable domain, with the rest looked up from reference TRBV28 and TRBJ1-5, is DVKVTQSSRYLVKRTGEKVFLECVQDMDHENMFWYRQDPGLGLRLIYFSYDVKMKEKGDIPEGYSVSREKKERFSLILESASTNQTSMYLCASSSSQPQHFGDGTRLSIL.